One sample yielded the 18 T cell receptor beta chains listed below, sequenced in a study of neurological immune-mediated disorders. In TCRdb, the 5' RACE reads were re-called with MiXCR into one record per CDR3 protein. Among about 84,000 distinct CDR3 sequences listed, about 9.4% were seen once. Sequencing was done on a sample of PBMCs. All receptors come from a man between 35 and 55 years old in good health.

This clonotype appeared many times. The V call is TRBV29-1, the J call TRBJ2-7; D tentatively fits TRBD1 or TRBD2 (5 bases each). V was shortened by 4 bases and J by 3 bases, with 7 bases between the two germline ends. The CDR3 is 11 amino acids. CDR1 is SQVTM, CDR2 ANQGSEA, per germline. CDR3 loop: CSVGGYYEQYF. In DNA, the CDR3 is TGCAGCGTTGGGGGGTACTACGAGCAGTACTTC.

There are many counts of this clonotype. The chain carries TRBV20-1 and TRBJ2-1; D not resolved. Looked up from germline, CDR1 is DFQATT and CDR2 is SNEGSKA (reference sequence). This CDR3 is 15 amino acids long. V dropped 6 bases and J dropped 4 bases, with 19 bases sitting between them. CDR3 in amino acids: CSAPRGGNLYNEQFF. The CDR3 DNA reads as TGCAGTGCGCCTCGCGGCGGAAACCTATACAATGAGCAGTTCTTC.

In this sample, this clonotype turned up many times. The chain recombines TRBV29-1 with TRBJ1-1; D remains ambiguous. Trimming took off 7 bases at V and 2 bases at J, with 5 bases between the two ends. Germline V lookup: CDR1 SQVTM, CDR2 ANQGSEA. This CDR3 has 10 amino acids. The CDR3 loop is CSAQNTEAFF. Here the CDR3 DNA reads TGCAGCGCTCAAAACACTGAAGCTTTCTTT.

This clonotype was recorded many times. The rearrangement uses TRBV12-3 or TRBV12-4 and TRBJ2-1; 11 bases fit TRBD2. The junction had 1 base not matched to a gene; V was cut back by 5 bases and J by 7 bases. This CDR3 has 13 residues. CDR3 bases: TGTGCCAGCAGTCCTAGCGGGAGGAATGAGCAGTTCTTC. It translates to CASSPSGRNEQFF.

The table lists this clonotype with many counts. The J gene is TRBJ2-7, the V gene TRBV5-1; D perhaps matches TRBD2 (6 bases). The V gene's germline CDR1 is SGHRS and CDR2 YFSETQ. V dropped 3 bases and J dropped 4 bases, with 11 bases sitting between them. There are 13 residues in the CDR3. As DNA, the CDR3 is TGCGCCAGCAGCTGGGGACTGGAATACGAGCAGTACTTC. Its translation: CASSWGLEYEQYF.

At least ten counts were recorded for this clonotype. This chain links TRBV20-1 with TRBJ2-7, with 13 bases matching TRBD2. This CDR3 is built from 14 residues. The germline V gene encodes CDR1 DFQATT and CDR2 SNEGSKA (reference sequence). The V segment lost 6 bases and the J segment 4 bases; nucleotides outside the gene matches: 6. Here the CDR3 DNA reads TGCAGTGCCCTGGGACTAGCGGGGACATACGAGCAGTACTTC. It translates to CSALGLAGTYEQYF.

This clonotype was counted at least ten times. The J gene is TRBJ1-2, the V gene TRBV12-3 or TRBV12-4; the match to TRBD1 covers 7 bases. J gave up 4 bases and V 3 bases, and 2 bases lay outside the gene matches. The CDR3 is made up of 13 amino acids. CDR3 DNA: TGTGCCAGCAGTTTCGACAGGGCCTATGGCTACACCTTC. Protein product: CASSFDRAYGYTF.

Ten or more counts support this clonotype. This chain connects TRBV5-1 to TRBJ1-1; possibly TRBD1 for D (5 bases). The V end was cut by 0 bases, the J end by 4 bases, with 13 bases between. This CDR3 is built from 15 residues. Germline loops: CDR1 SGHRS, CDR2 YFSETQ. For the CDR3, the DNA is TGCGCCAGCAGCTTGGAAGGCAGGGTGGTCACTGAAGCTTTCTTT. Its protein is CASSLEGRVVTEAFF.

There are a few counts of this clonotype. The chain employs TRBV20-1 and TRBJ2-5; D uncertain. Trimming took 0 bases from V and 5 from J, leaving 7 bases between them. There are 12 residues in the CDR3. Per the germline V gene, CDR1 is DFQATT and CDR2 is SNEGSKA (reference sequence). DNA for the CDR3: TGCAGTGCTAGAGATCTGGGGGAGACCCAGTACTTC. This encodes CSARDLGETQYF.

V is TRBV7-8 and J is TRBJ1-1; the D is unclear. In germline, CDR1 is SGHVS, CDR2 FQNEAQ. The CDR3 consists of 14 residues. V lost 4 bases and J 3 bases, leaving 12 bases between the germline ends. The CDR3 DNA follows: TGTGCCAGCAGCTGGCATTTAAAGGACACTGAAGCTTTCTTT. Translated: CASSWHLKDTEAFF.

There are many counts of this clonotype. The chain employs TRBV7-2 and TRBJ1-1; TRBD1 is a possible D gene (5 bases). The CDR3 runs 15 residues. Germline CDR1 and CDR2: SGHTA and FQGNSA. V lost 5 bases and J lost 5, with 18 bases in between. Here the CDR3 reads CASSLYIEGKTEAFF. The DNA of the CDR3 is TGTGCCAGCAGCCTTTACATAGAGGGGAAGACTGAAGCTTTCTTT. Complete variable domain (other parts from reference TRBV7-2 and TRBJ1-1): GAGVSQSPSNKVTEKGKDVELRCDPISGHTALYWYRQSLGQGLEFLIYFQGNSAPDKSGLPSDRFSAERTGGSVSTLTIQRTQQEDSAVYLCASSLYIEGKTEAFFGQGTRLTVV.

This clonotype showed up many times. The chain recombines TRBV29-1 with TRBJ2-7; D not resolved. Looked up from germline, CDR1 is SQVTM and CDR2 is ANQGSEA. The length of the CDR3 is 17 residues. Trimming took off 1 base at V and 4 bases at J, with 23 bases between the two ends. The CDR3 reads CSVEGASNGHGPYEQYF. CDR3 coding DNA: TGCAGCGTTGAAGGGGCATCGAACGGCCACGGTCCGTACGAGCAGTACTTC.

This clonotype came up many times. V usage is TRBV5-1 and J usage is TRBJ2-3; 9 bases line up with TRBD2. Unmatched junction bases numbered 5, after V lost 3 bases and J lost 0 bases. Germline CDR1 and CDR2: SGHRS and YFSETQ. The CDR3 length is 16 residues. The CDR3 region has the DNA TGCGCCAGCAGCTCGGGGACTAGCCCTAGCACAGATACGCAGTATTTT. It encodes CASSSGTSPSTDTQYF.

This clonotype was seen repeatedly, ten times or more. The rearrangement uses TRBV7-9 and TRBJ2-3; D not certain. Looked up from germline, CDR1 is SEHNR and CDR2 is FQNEAQ (reference sequence). The CDR3 runs 13 residues. V gave up 2 bases and J gave up 2 bases, with 5 bases separating them. As DNA, the CDR3 is TGTGCCAGCAGCTTACCGAACACAGATACGCAGTATTTT. The encoded protein is CASSLPNTDTQYF. Together with reference TRBV7-9 and TRBJ2-3, the CDR3 gives the full variable domain: DTGVSQNPRHKITKRGQNVTFRCDPISEHNRLYWYRQTLGQGPEFLTYFQNEAQLEKSRLLSDRFSAERPKGSFSTLEIQRTEQGDSAMYLCASSLPNTDTQYFGPGTRLTVL.

This clonotype was observed many times. The chain couples TRBV28 to TRBJ2-4; D uncertain. The CDR3 covers 16 residues. Germline loops: CDR1 MDHEN, CDR2 SYDVKM. The V gene lost 5 bases and the J gene lost 3 bases, with 17 bases spanning the gap. The CDR3 here is CASSSLVAQGKNIQYF. The CDR3 DNA is TGTGCCAGCAGTAGTCTAGTAGCTCAAGGCAAAAACATTCAGTACTTC. Drawing the rest from reference TRBV28 and TRBJ2-4, the complete variable domain is DVKVTQSSRYLVKRTGEKVFLECVQDMDHENMFWYRQDPGLGLRLIYFSYDVKMKEKGDIPEGYSVSREKKERFSLILESASTNQTSMYLCASSSLVAQGKNIQYFGAGTRLSVL.

This clonotype was seen repeatedly, ten times or more. This rearrangement joins TRBV6-6 to TRBJ1-2, with 7 nucleotides matching TRBD1. This CDR3 contains 15 residues. Unmatched junction bases numbered 9, after V lost 4 bases and J lost 4 bases. Germline V CDR1 and CDR2: MNHNY, SVGAGI (reference sequence). This CDR3 reads CASSSPTGRAYGYTF. CDR3 sequence (DNA): TGTGCCAGCAGTTCCCCGACAGGGAGGGCCTATGGCTACACCTTC.

Only a few counts were recorded for this clonotype. The CDR3 reads CASSSQTQGGPLYEQYF. The DNA of the CDR3 is TGTGCCAGCAGTTCCCAAACCCAGGGGGGGCCCCTCTACGAGCAGTACTTC. The chain recombines TRBV6-6 with TRBJ2-7, with D perhaps TRBD1 or TRBD2 (7 bases each). Trimming left V 4 bases short and J 3 bases short, with 22 bases between. The CDR3 is 17 amino acids. In germline, CDR1 is MNHNY, CDR2 SVGAGI (reference sequence).

At least ten counts were recorded for this clonotype. The rearrangement joins TRBV5-1 to TRBJ2-5; D is uncertain. This CDR3 contains 14 residues. The germline V gene encodes CDR1 SGHRS and CDR2 YFSETQ. V dropped 2 bases and J dropped 5 bases, with 13 bases sitting between them. The CDR3 region is CASSFAGIGETQYF. In nucleotides, the CDR3 is TGCGCCAGCAGCTTTGCTGGAATCGGGGAGACCCAGTACTTC. The variable domain in full, with the rest retrieved from reference TRBV5-1 and TRBJ2-5, is KAGVTQTPRYLIKTRGQQVTLSCSPISGHRSVSWYQQTPGQGLQFLFEYFSETQRNKGNFPGRFSGRQFSNSRSEMNVSTLELGDSALYLCASSFAGIGETQYFGPGTRLLVL.